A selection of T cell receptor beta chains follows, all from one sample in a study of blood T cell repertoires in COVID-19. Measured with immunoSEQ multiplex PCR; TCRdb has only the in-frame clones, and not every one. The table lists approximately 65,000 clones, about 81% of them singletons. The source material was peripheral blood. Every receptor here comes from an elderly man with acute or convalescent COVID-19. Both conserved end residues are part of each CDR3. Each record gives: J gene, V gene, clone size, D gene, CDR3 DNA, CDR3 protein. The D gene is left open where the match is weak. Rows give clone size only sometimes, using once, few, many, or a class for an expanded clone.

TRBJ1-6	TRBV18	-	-	TGTGCCAGCTCGTCCGGACAGCGGAATTCACCCCTCCACTTT	CASSSGQRNSPLHF
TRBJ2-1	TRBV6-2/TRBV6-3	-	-	TGTGCCAGCAGTTACTTGGGACTGATCCCCCATGAGCAGTTCTTC	CASSYLGLIPHEQFF
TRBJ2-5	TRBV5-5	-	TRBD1	TGTGCCAGCAGCCGGACAGGGGTGATTGAAGAGACCCAGTACTTC	CASSRTGVIEETQYF
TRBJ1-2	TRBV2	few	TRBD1	TGTGCCAGCAGTGAAGCCGACAGGGGGAGGTATGGCTACACCTTC	CASSEADRGRYGYTF
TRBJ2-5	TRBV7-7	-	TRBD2	TGTGCTAGCAGCGGGTCTGACGCGGGGGTGGAGACCCAGTACTTC	CASSGSDAGVETQYF
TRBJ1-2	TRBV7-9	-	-	TGTGCCAGCAGCTTACAAAACTATGGCTACACCTTC	CASSLQNYGYTF
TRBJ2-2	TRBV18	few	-	TGTGCCAGCTCACCGACAGCTCCGGGCACCGGGGAGCTGTTTTTT	CASSPTAPGTGELFF
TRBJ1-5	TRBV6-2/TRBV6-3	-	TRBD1	TGTGCCAGCAGTTACTCGATGGACAGGCCTAGCAATCAGCCCCAGCATTTT	CASSYSMDRPSNQPQHF
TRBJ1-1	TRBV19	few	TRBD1	TGTGCCAGTAGGACAGGGAGGAAGCCTGAAGCTTTCTTT	CASRTGRKPEAFF
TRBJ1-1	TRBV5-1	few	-	TGCGCCAGCAGCTTCGAGAGTGGGAACACTGAAGCTTTCTTT	CASSFESGNTEAFF
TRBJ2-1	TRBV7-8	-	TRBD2	TGTGCCAGCAGCTCGAATCGACTAGCGGGGGTCTACAATGAGCAGTTCTTC	CASSSNRLAGVYNEQFF
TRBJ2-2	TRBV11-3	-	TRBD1	TGTGCCAGCAGTCCGGGACAGGGAAATCCCGGGGAGCTGTTTTTT	CASSPGQGNPGELFF
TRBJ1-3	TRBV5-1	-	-	TGCGCCAGCAGCTTGTCCGTGGGGCCGGCTGGAAACACCATATATTTT	CASSLSVGPAGNTIYF
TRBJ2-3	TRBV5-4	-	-	TGTGCCAGCAGCTCTAGCACAGATACGCAGTATTTT	CASSSSTDTQYF
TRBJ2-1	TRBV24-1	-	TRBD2	TGTGCCACCAGTGATCCCGGGACTAGCGGTTACAATGAGCAGTTCTTC	CATSDPGTSGYNEQFF
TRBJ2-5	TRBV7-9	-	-	TGTGCCATCACGGGGGGCGAAGAGACCCAGTACTTC	CAITGGEETQYF
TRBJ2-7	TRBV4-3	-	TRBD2	TGCGCCAGCAGCCAAGATACCGGGGCTAGCGGGATAACCTACGAGCAGTACTTC	CASSQDTGASGITYEQYF
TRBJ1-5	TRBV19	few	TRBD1	TGTGCCAGTAGGGGGACAGAGAGCCAGCCCCAGCATTTT	CASRGTESQPQHF
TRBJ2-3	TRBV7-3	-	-	TGTGCCAGCAGCTTAAAACGGGGAGATACGCAGTATTTT	CASSLKRGDTQYF
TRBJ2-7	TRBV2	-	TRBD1	TGTGCCAGCAGTGAAATCAGGGGGCCGAATTACGAGCAGTACTTC	CASSEIRGPNYEQYF
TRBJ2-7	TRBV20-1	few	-	TGCAGTGCTAGCGGGAGTCGCGAGCAGTACTTC	CSASGSREQYF
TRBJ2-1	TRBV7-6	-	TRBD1	TGTGCCAGCAGCGAGGACAGGGGGTCGTATGAGCAGTTCTTC	CASSEDRGSYEQFF
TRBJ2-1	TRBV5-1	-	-	TGCGCCAGCAGCTTGGGGGCGGGGTCCTTTGGAGGGCAGTTCTTC	CASSLGAGSFGGQFF
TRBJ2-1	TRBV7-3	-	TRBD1	TGTGCCAGCAGCCCCAGGGGGATTAGGGAAAACAATGAGCAGTTCTTC	CASSPRGIRENNEQFF
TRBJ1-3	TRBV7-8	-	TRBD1	TGTGCCAGCAGCCGGACAGGGACTGGAAACACCATATATTTT	CASSRTGTGNTIYF
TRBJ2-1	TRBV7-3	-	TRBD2	TGTGCCAGCAGCTTAACTCTTAGCGGGCCTAGCTCCTACAATGAGCAGTTCTTC	CASSLTLSGPSSYNEQFF
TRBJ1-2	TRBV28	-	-	TGTGCCAGCAGTCGTAACACTAACTATGGCTACACCTTC	CASSRNTNYGYTF
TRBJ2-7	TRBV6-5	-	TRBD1	TGTGCCAGCAGCAAGGGGGCTACCGGCGAGCAGTACTTC	CASSKGATGEQYF
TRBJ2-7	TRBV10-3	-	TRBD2	TGTGCCATCAGAGAAGGACTAGCGGACAGCTACGAGCAGTACTTC	CAIREGLADSYEQYF
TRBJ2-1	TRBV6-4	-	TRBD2	TGTGCCAGCAGTCACGGGACTAGCGGGAGGGCGAAGAATGAGCAGTTCTTC	CASSHGTSGRAKNEQFF
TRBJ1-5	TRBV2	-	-	TGTGCCAGCAAATGGCAGATTGATCAGCCCCAGCATTTT	CASKWQIDQPQHF
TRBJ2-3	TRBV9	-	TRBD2	TGTGCCAGCAGCGTCCTAGCGGACTCAGATACGCAGTATTTT	CASSVLADSDTQYF
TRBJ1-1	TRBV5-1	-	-	TGCGCCAGCAGCTTGGCCGGGAACACTGAAGCTTTCTTT	CASSLAGNTEAFF
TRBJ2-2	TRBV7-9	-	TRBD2	TGTGCCAGCAGCCCACTAGCGGGAGATCTTTCTGTCGGGGAGCTGTTTTTT	CASSPLAGDLSVGELFF
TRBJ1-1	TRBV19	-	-	TGTGCCAGTAGTCTCTTAAGGGGGAGTGCTGAAGCTTTCTTT	CASSLLRGSAEAFF
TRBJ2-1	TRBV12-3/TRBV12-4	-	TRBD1	TGTGCCAGCAGGTCGACAGGGTTGCGGGAGCAGTTCTTC	CASRSTGLREQFF
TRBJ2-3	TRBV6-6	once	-	TGTGCCAGCAGTGGAATTGACTCGTCTAGCACAGATACGCAGTATTTT	CASSGIDSSSTDTQYF
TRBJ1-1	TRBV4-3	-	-	TGCGCCAGCAGCCCCTACCCTAGGAACACTGAAGCTTTCTTT	CASSPYPRNTEAFF
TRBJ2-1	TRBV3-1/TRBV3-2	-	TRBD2	TGTGCCAGCAGCCGGGGACTAGCGGGTTCCTACAATGAGCAGTTCTTC	CASSRGLAGSYNEQFF
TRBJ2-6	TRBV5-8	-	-	TGTGCCAGCAGCTTGGCGTCCAGCTCTGGGGCCAACGTCCTGACTTTC	CASSLASSSGANVLTF
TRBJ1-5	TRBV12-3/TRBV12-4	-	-	TGTGCCAGCAGTTTGTCGGGGGATCAGCCCCAGCATTTT	CASSLSGDQPQHF
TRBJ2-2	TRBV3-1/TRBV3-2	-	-	TGTGCCAGCAGCCCGAGGCCCGGGGACACCGGGGAGCTGTTTTTT	CASSPRPGDTGELFF
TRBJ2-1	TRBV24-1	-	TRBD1	TGTGCCACCAGTGATGGACCCTTGACAGGGACGAGGCACAATGAGCAGTTCTTC	CATSDGPLTGTRHNEQFF
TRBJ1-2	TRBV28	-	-	TGTGCCAGCAGTGGCGGGGCTCGCTATGGCTACACCTTC	CASSGGARYGYTF
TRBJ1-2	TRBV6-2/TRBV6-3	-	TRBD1	TGTGCCAGCAGTTACACCGGGACAGGGAACCATGGCTACACCTTC	CASSYTGTGNHGYTF
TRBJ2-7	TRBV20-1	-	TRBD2	TGCAGTGCAAGTCTAGCGGGAGGTTCTATCGAGCAGTACTTC	CSASLAGGSIEQYF
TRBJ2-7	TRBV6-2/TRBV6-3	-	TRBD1	TGTGCCAGCAGTTTTTTAAGGACAGGGAGTTCCCTATACTACGAGCAGTACTTC	CASSFLRTGSSLYYEQYF
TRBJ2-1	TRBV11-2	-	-	TGTGCCAGCAGCTCAGCGCAAGACAATGAGCAGTTCTTC	CASSSAQDNEQFF
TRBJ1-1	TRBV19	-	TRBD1	TGTGCCAGTACTACGACAGGGGATTTTAGCACTGAAGCTTTCTTT	CASTTTGDFSTEAFF
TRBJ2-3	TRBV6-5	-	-	TGTGCCAGCAGTACGGGGGGCCCAGATACGCAGTATTTT	CASSTGGPDTQYF
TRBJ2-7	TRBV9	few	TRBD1	TGTGCCAGCAGCGTAGCACAAGACAGGGGCGGTCAATACGAGCAGTACTTC	CASSVAQDRGGQYEQYF
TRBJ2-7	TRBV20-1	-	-	TGCAAGGCGGGGTGGACCTACGAGCAGTACTTC	CKAGWTYEQYF
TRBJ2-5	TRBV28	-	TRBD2	TGTGCCAGCAGCCTTGGCGGGGGGCCGGAGACCCAGTACTTC	CASSLGGGPETQYF
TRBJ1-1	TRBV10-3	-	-	TGTGCCATCAGTGAGTCGAGCGTGGGACGGGGGGGGACTGAAGCTTTCTTT	CAISESSVGRGGTEAFF
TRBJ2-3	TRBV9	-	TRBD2	TGTGCCAGCAGCCCGTCTACTAGCGGGAGGCCAGATACGCAATATTTT	CASSPSTSGRPDTQYF
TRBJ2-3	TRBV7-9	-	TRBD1	TGTGCCAGCAGCGCAGGGGACAGATACGTAGGAGATACGCAGTATTTT	CASSAGDRYVGDTQYF
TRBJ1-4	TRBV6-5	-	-	TGTGCCAGCAGTTACGACCTCCGGGGTGAAAAACTGTTTTTT	CASSYDLRGEKLFF
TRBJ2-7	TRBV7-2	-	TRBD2	TGTGCCAGCAGCTTAGTCCTAGCGGGACACGAGCAGTACTTC	CASSLVLAGHEQYF
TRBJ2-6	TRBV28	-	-	TGTGCCAGCAGTCAACGAGGACAGTGGGGGACTGGGGCCAACGTCCTGACTTTC	CASSQRGQWGTGANVLTF
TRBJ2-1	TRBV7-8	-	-	TGTGCCAGCAGCTTAATTAATGTGTTGTCCAATGAGCAGTTCTTC	CASSLINVLSNEQFF